This T cell receptor (beta chain) was identified during a study of T cells after yellow fever vaccination (dated by TCRdb to 2018 to 2020). As for the study more broadly: The SMART-Seq v4 Ultra Low Input RNA kit was used to prepare libraries from fractions with low cell numbers. Two healthy male donors made up the cohort, one aged 18 to 29 years and the other aged 30 to 40 years. To track T-cell clones before and after primary and booster YFV17D yellow fever vaccination, bulk TCR alpha and beta repertoires were sequenced longitudinally. Bulk PBMC replicates and cell subsets were isolated from blood drawn at multiple timepoints before and after both primary and secondary immunization. Here is what the overall study found, with its caveats: A small fraction of clonotypes showed up in both the CD4 and CD8 compartments, probably as a result of convergent recombination. Most clones expanded after primary vaccination were re-detected after the booster (almost 98% of CD4 and 80% to 90% of CD8), suggesting broad memory maintenance. Compared with the primary T-cell response, the secondary T-cell response was faster but weaker, reaching its peak on day 5 rather than on day 15. Because only two donors were included in the study, the extent to which the findings can be generalized is limited. Because abundant contaminating clonotypes from the bulk population could be contained in FACS-sorted repertoires, computational filtering was required.

Measured from the cysteine to the phenylalanine, the CDR3 is 18 residues long. Solely the CDR3 DNA is kept, with 54 bases framed from the first base. The junction shows trimming of 4 bases on V and 2 bases on J, plus 18 bases between the germline ends. Via the germline V gene, CDR1 is SGHAT and CDR2 FQNNGV. The treatment or condition label corresponds to: live attenuated yellow fever vaccine strain. A standard Ficoll-Paque protocol was used to isolate PBMCs from peripheral blood. CD4 and CD8 T-cell fractions were isolated with Dynabeads CD4 and CD8 positive selection kits. TriZol was used to extract RNA from bulk PBMCs, CD4 and CD8 fractions, and dextramer-positive and dextramer-negative fractions. This clonotype came up a few times. Its antigen is still unknown. One base away there is no much larger clone; base qualities are not given. The sequencer was an Illumina NovaSeq 6000. TCR cDNA was synthesized by 5'RACE template switching, through which a universal primer site and unique molecular identifiers were introduced. Priming for cDNA synthesis came from both the TCR alpha and TCR beta constant segments. Two PCR steps were used to amplify libraries, with sample barcodes and sequencing adapters being added in the second step. Sequencing of the libraries was done on either Illumina HiSeq 2500 (2x100 bp) or NovaSeq (2x150 bp). Processing in the source paper ran as follows. Demultiplexing of reads and collapsing into UMI consensus sequences were performed with MIGEC, and V(D)J alignment was carried out with MiXCR. Using edgeR on replicate PBMC samples, clonotypes were called vaccine-responding if FDR was below 0.01 and the log2 fold change was above 5 up to day 15. Each bulk clonotype was labeled CD4 or CD8 based on which sequenced repertoire, CD4 or CD8, contained the clonotype at higher abundance. TCRdb reprocessed the public reads (quality trimming at Q25 with fastp, clone calling with MiXCR) and kept in-frame beta chains. Here each entry gathers all rows of one CDR3 protein and keeps the most common genes and DNA. It is TCRdb's table, rather than the study itself, that gives the V and J calls and clone size. The sample records some 320,000 distinct CDR3 sequences, about 10% of which are singletons. The ten largest clones represent 3.3% of the sample.

The material was CD4+ T cells sorted from PBMCs, obtained 45 days after the yellow fever booster vaccination. The TCR sequence derives from a man between 18 and 35 years old who received the YFV17D yellow fever vaccine. The chain couples TRBV11-2 to TRBJ2-6, and the D gene may be TRBD1, 6 bases matching. The DNA reads TGTGCCAGCAGCTCTGTCAGATGGGGGCCTACTGGGGCCAACGTCCTGACTTTC. Translated, it reads CASSSVRWGPTGANVLTF.